The 13 T cell receptor beta chains below all came from one sample that was sequenced in a study of Ad26.COV2.S vaccination and SARS-CoV-2 variants (dated by TCRdb to 2020 to 2022). Receptors were amplified or captured by the immunoSEQ multiplex PCR assay. TCRdb stores this immuneACCESS table with in-frame sequences only. Part of the clones is absent; in the studies checked, under half of the shortfall reflects unresolved V genes, and no reason is known for the rest. The sample has around 320,000 clones on record, around four fifths of them singletons. Together, the top ten hold approximately 2.1% of the sample. The label giving this sample's treatment or condition can be read as: about 20 received Ad26.COV2.S at low or high dose, single or two shots; 5 received placebo; per-sample allocation not given. For vaccine and placebo recipients, the sequenced repertoires came from samples collected on day 63 after the first injection.

Sequencing was performed on peripheral blood, taken in a trial of Ad26.COV2.S vaccine versus placebo. The receptor source for this set is a person aged 18-60 years who received the Ad26.COV2.S COVID-19 vaccine or a placebo.

The rearrangement links TRBV2 to TRBJ2-7, with D uncertain. Germline CDR1 SNHLY, CDR2 FYNNEI. Trimming took off 3 bases at V and 3 bases at J, with 9 bases between the two ends. The CDR3 totals 13 residues. The DNA for the CDR3 is TGTGCCAGCAGTGAGAGCACGGGCTACGAGCAGTACTTC. Its translation: CASSESTGYEQYF.

The V and J genes are TRBV28 and TRBJ2-5; D assignment may be TRBD1 or TRBD2 (6 bases each). CDR1 MDHEN and CDR2 SYDVKM come from the germline V gene. The length of the CDR3 is 14 residues. Trimming shortened V by 7 bases and J by 4 bases, and 16 bases separated the two germline ends. The CDR3 DNA reads as TGTGCCAGCAACCTCATTGGGGGGCGAGAGACCCAGTACTTC. This sequence encodes CASNLIGGRETQYF.

The chain recombines TRBV19 with TRBJ1-6; 9 nucleotides line up with TRBD1. The CDR3 spans 13 residues. In germline, CDR1 is LNHDA, CDR2 SQIVND (reference sequence). Germline trimming cut 7 bases from V and 7 bases from J; bases unmatched to any gene: 2. The CDR3: CASIGTGNSPLHF. The CDR3, as DNA: TGTGCCAGTATCGGGACAGGGAATTCACCCCTCCACTTT.

V gene TRBV19 combines with J gene TRBJ1-1; 8 positions match TRBD1. Germline V gene data show CDR1 as LNHDA and CDR2 as SQIVND (reference sequence). J gave up 4 bases and V 3 bases, and 4 bases lay outside the gene matches. CDR3 size: 14 residues. The CDR3 DNA is TGTGCCAGTAGTATGCAGGGGGCGCGCACTGAAGCTTTCTTT. It codes for CASSMQGARTEAFF.

For the CDR3, the DNA is TGCGCCAGCAGCCAAGAAGGGGACAGGGCCCTAAGGGCGAACACCATATATTTT. Its protein is CASSQEGDRALRANTIYF. The chain is built from TRBV4-1 and TRBJ1-3, with 9 nucleotides matching TRBD1. The trim removed 0 bases at V and 7 bases at J, leaving 13 bases unmatched. The CDR3 is 18 residues long. Germline V gives CDR1 MGHRA, CDR2 YSYEKL.

The sample holds a few counts of this clone. The J gene is TRBJ1-6, the V gene TRBV10-2, with 7 bases that match TRBD1. V lost 2 bases to trimming and J lost 6 bases; unmatched junction nucleotides: 16. Germline CDR1 reads WSHSY; CDR2 reads SAAADI. CDR3 length: 19 residues. For the CDR3, the DNA is TGCGCCAGCAGTGAGGATTTAGGGGGCAGGGCATTCACTAATTCACCCCTCCACTTT. It is translated as CASSEDLGGRAFTNSPLHF.

This chain links TRBV4-1 with TRBJ1-3, with 8 positions matching TRBD1. Germline lookup yields CDR1 MGHRA and CDR2 YSYEKL. Losses at the gene ends were 1 base for V and 1 base for J; bases not matched to a gene: 9. This CDR3 is 18 amino acids long. CDR3 DNA sequence: TGCGCCAGCAGCCAAGGGGTTGGGCAGGGGGCTTCTGGAAACACCATATATTTT. Its protein is CASSQGVGQGASGNTIYF.

As concerns this clone: A much larger clone differs by one base, so this may be a read error. The chain uses TRBV28 and TRBJ2-7; unclear D gene. Germline CDR1 reads MDHEN; CDR2 reads SYDVKM. The V and J ends lost 2 bases and 0 bases respectively, with 5 bases between them. This CDR3 contains 13 residues. The CDR3 here is CASSLGDSYEQYF. CDR3 bases: TGTGCCAGCAGTTTAGGGGACTCCTACGAGCAGTACTTC.

A remark on this clone: A read error is likely here: a far larger clone is one base away. This sample also contains other DNA sequences that code for the same CDR3. The V and J genes are TRBV28 and TRBJ1-2; no definite D call. This CDR3 comprises 12 residues. Trimming removed 2 bases at V and 5 bases at J, with 6 bases between. Germline-derived CDR1 and CDR2 are MDHEN and SYDVKM. DNA for the CDR3: TGTGCCAGCAGTTTAAATGAGTATGGCTACACCTTC. Translated, it gives CASSLNEYGYTF.

The chain is built from TRBV28 and TRBJ1-5, with TRBD1 as a possible D gene (5 bases). CDR3 length: 16 residues. The germline V gene encodes CDR1 MDHEN and CDR2 SYDVKM. The V end lost 3 bases, the J end lost 8 bases, and 20 bases lay between the germline ends. The CDR3 DNA follows: TGTGCCAGCAGTTTGATGGGACCCAGGATGCAGGAGCCCCAGCATTTT. Encoded protein: CASSLMGPRMQEPQHF.

This clone has just one count. This sequence joins TRBV5-1 and TRBJ2-6, with unresolved D. The V end was cut by 0 bases, the J end by 1 base, with 11 bases between. Germline V CDR1 and CDR2: SGHRS, YFSETQ. This CDR3 has 17 residues. Here the CDR3 reads CASSLDSSRSGANVLTF. CDR3 nucleotides: TGCGCCAGCAGCTTGGACAGCAGCCGGTCTGGGGCCAACGTCCTGACTTTC.

V and J are TRBV3-1 (or the pseudogene TRBV3-2) and TRBJ1-4; D may be TRBD1 (5 bases). With 2 bases removed from V and 4 bases from J, the gap between germline ends came to 5 bases. CDR1 LGHDT and CDR2 YNNKEL come from the germline V gene (reference sequence). The length of the CDR3 is 13 residues. Written as DNA, the CDR3 is TGTGCCAGCAGCCAAAGGGGTAATGAAAAACTGTTTTTT. Amino acids: CASSQRGNEKLFF.

The rearrangement uses TRBV29-1 and TRBJ2-5; 7 nucleotides agree with TRBD1. This CDR3 is built from 14 residues. With 1 base clipped from V and 3 bases from J, the junction kept 5 bases outside the gene matches. Germline CDR1 SQVTM, CDR2 ANQGSEA. CDR3 protein: CSVEGNRGEETQYF. CDR3 sequence (DNA): TGCAGCGTTGAAGGTAACAGGGGCGAAGAGACCCAGTACTTC.